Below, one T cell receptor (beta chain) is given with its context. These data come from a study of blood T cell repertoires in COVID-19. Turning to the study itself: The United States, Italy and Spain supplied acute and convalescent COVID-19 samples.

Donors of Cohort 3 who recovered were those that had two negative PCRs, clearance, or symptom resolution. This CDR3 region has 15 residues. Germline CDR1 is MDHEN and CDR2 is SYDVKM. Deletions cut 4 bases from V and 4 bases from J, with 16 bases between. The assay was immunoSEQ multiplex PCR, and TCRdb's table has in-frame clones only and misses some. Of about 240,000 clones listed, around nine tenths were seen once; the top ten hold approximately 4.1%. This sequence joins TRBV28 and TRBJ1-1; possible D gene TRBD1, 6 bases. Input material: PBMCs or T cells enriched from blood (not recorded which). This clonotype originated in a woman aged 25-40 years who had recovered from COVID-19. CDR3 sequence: CASSSPSGVATEAFF. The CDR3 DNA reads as TGTGCCAGCAGTTCACCATCAGGGGTGGCCACTGAAGCTTTCTTT.